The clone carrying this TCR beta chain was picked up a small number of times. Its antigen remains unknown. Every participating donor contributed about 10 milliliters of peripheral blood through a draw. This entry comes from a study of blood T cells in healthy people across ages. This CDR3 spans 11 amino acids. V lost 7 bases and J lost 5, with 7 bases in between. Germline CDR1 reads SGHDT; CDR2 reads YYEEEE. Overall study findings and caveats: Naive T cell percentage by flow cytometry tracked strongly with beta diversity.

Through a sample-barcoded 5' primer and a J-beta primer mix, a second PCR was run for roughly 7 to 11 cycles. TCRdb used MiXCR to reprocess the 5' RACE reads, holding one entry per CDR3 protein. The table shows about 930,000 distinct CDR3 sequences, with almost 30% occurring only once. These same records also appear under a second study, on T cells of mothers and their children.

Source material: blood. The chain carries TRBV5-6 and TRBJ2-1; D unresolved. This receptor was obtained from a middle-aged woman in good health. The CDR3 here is CASPLNNEQFF. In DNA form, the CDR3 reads TGTGCCAGCCCCCTAAACAATGAGCAGTTCTTC.